This T cell receptor (beta chain) came from a study of T cell repertoires in cytomegalovirus infection (dated by TCRdb to about 2019). For the wider study: Donor HLA type was relevant to the analysis, as public TCR beta signatures indicated carriage of CMV infection together with the matching HLA type.

General conclusions and limits of the study: The ex vivo response was dominated by HLA-C-restricted CMV-specific TCR beta clonotypes, which also provided the single most frequent clonotype in two of eight donors. In both this cohort and an independent roughly 330-donor cohort, the cumulative frequency of public TCR beta family members distinguished carriers of CMV infection plus the relevant HLA type.

V lost 3 bases and J lost 0 bases; the stretch between them is 9 bases long. Its CDR3 holds 15 amino acids, cysteine through phenylalanine. Kept here is only the CDR3 DNA, which spans 45 bases and is read in frame from base 1. CDR1 and CDR2 are drawn from the germline V gene (reference sequence): LNHDA, SQIVND. In the case of this clonotype: Its binding antigen is unknown. There are no base qualities to consult, and no much larger clone falls within one base.

The instrument was an Illumina HiSeq 1500. TCRdb reran the public reads through fastp at Q25 and MiXCR, keeping productive beta chains. Each CDR3 protein appears once, grouped with its most common genes and DNA. The sample includes some 700,000 distinct CDR3 sequences, with about 40% observed a single time. Of the sample, 2.5% to 3.5% is held by the ten largest clones. The chain employs TRBV19 and TRBJ1-3; the D gene is possibly TRBD1, with 5 bases matching. Material for sequencing was PBMCs. The source of this sequence is a human donor in good health (CMV status not recorded). Some clones in this sample may be carry-over from other donors' samples. The CDR3 is CASSISGTSGNTIYF. The nucleotide sequence is TGTGCCAGTAGTATCTCAGGGACCTCTGGAAACACCATATATTTT.